One and the same sample provided the 4 T cell receptor beta chains below, sequenced in a study of radiation and T cells in renal cell carcinoma. Indicated time point: blood 2 weeks post-SBRT. Treatment given: 15 Gy SBRT to primary tumor, nephrectomy 4 weeks later. The repertoire was sequenced with immunoSEQ multiplex PCR; TCRdb's copy has only in-frame clones and lacks some. The sample includes about 150,000 clones, roughly 87% of them seen just once. The sequences come from blood, collected from a patient whose treatment included radiotherapy and nephrectomy. The receptors were sampled from a woman aged 50 to 60 with renal cell carcinoma.

This chain links TRBV5-1 with TRBJ1-4; D gene ambiguous. The length of the CDR3 is 14 residues. Per germline, CDR1 SGHRS and CDR2 YFSETQ. V lost 4 bases, J lost 5 bases, and 12 bases lay in between. CDR3 amino acids: CASSPQSSNEKLFF. The CDR3 nucleotides read TGCGCCAGCAGCCCCCAGTCTTCAAATGAAAAACTGTTTTTT.

The chain employs TRBV5-1 and TRBJ2-3; 9 nucleotides line up with TRBD2. Trimming took 4 bases from V and 6 from J; bases not matched to a gene: 12. This CDR3 has 16 residues. Germline V gene lookup returns CDR1 SGHRS and CDR2 YFSETQ. In DNA, the CDR3 is TGCGCCAGCAGCGGAACTGGTAGCGGGGGCCCGGATACGCAGTATTTT. It is translated as CASSGTGSGGPDTQYF.

The rearrangement links TRBV28 to TRBJ1-2; 10 nucleotides match TRBD1. The length of the CDR3 is 12 residues. CDR1 is MDHEN, CDR2 SYDVKM, per germline. Trimming removed 8 bases from V and 3 bases from J; junction bases left unmatched: 0. As DNA, the CDR3 is TGTGCCAGCGGACAGGGGGACTATGGCTACACCTTC. It specifies CASGQGDYGYTF.

Regarding this clone: Its ends do not fully match the called genes, so a read error is possible. The V and J genes are TRBV7-7 and TRBJ1-1; D call uncertain. Germline V gene data show CDR1 as SSHAT and CDR2 as FNYEAQ (reference sequence). This CDR3 is built from 13 residues. CDR3 amino acids: CASSSSLGTEAFF. The CDR3 DNA is TGTGCTAGCAGCTCCTCACTGGGGACTGAAGCTTTCTTT.